The 23 T cell receptor beta chains below all came from one sample that was sequenced in a study of T cell repertoires in cytomegalovirus infection. MiXCR, applied by TCRdb to the reads, yields one record per CDR3 protein. Seen here are some 180,000 distinct CDR3 sequences, less than 9.5% observed once, and the top ten hold roughly 5%. The sample comprised PBMCs. The origin of the receptors is a human donor in good health (CMV status not recorded). Some clones in this sample may be carry-over from other donors' samples.

This clonotype was seen a handful of times. The chain couples TRBV20-1 to TRBJ1-3; a weak D match, TRBD1 (6 bases). CDR1 is DFQATT and CDR2 is SNEGSKA in the germline V gene (reference sequence). CDR3 length equals 14 residues. The V gene lost 5 bases and the J gene lost 4 bases, with 15 bases spanning the gap. The CDR3 DNA reads as TGCAGTGCTCAAGGGGGGGCGTCGGGAAACACCATATATTTT. The encoded protein is CSAQGGASGNTIYF.

In its sample, this clonotype was seen many times. The genes are TRBV6-2 or TRBV6-3 and TRBJ2-2, with 10 bases fitting TRBD2. Trimming at V came to 6 bases and at J to 3 bases, leaving 1 base not matched to a gene. Germline V gene data show CDR1 as MNHEY and CDR2 as SVGEGT. This CDR3 is built from 14 residues. CDR3 DNA sequence: TGTGCCAGCAGAACTAGCGGGGACACCGGGGAGCTGTTTTTT. Protein sequence: CASRTSGDTGELFF.

On this clonotype: One base away lies a much larger clone, so this may be a sequencing read error. This chain links TRBV28 with TRBJ2-3, with D tentatively TRBD1 or TRBD2 (6 bases each). The CDR3 contains 15 residues. V lost 11 bases to trimming and J lost 4 bases, with 22 bases between them. Germline CDR1 MDHEN, CDR2 SYDVKM. The CDR3 DNA reads as TGTGCCGGCAACCCCGGGGGCAGTGGAGCAGATACGCAGTATTTT. It specifies CAGNPGGSGADTQYF. The whole variable domain, filled in from reference TRBV28 and TRBJ2-3, reads DVKVTQSSRYLVKRTGEKVFLECVQDMDHENMFWYRQDPGLGLRLIYFSYDVKMKEKGDIPEGYSVSREKKERFSLILESASTNQTSMYLCAGNPGGSGADTQYFGPGTRLTVL.

In its sample, this clonotype was seen many times. The CDR3, as DNA: TGTGCCAGCAGTTACTCACTTGACGGGGCGAACACTGAAGCTTTCTTT. Protein: CASSYSLDGANTEAFF. The chain links TRBV6-2 or TRBV6-3 to TRBJ1-1, with D tentatively TRBD1 (5 bases). The CDR3 length is 16 residues. Germline CDR1 reads MNHEY; CDR2 reads SVGEGT. The V gene lost 0 bases and the J gene lost 1 base, with 12 bases spanning the gap.

This clonotype was recorded a few times. V is TRBV14 and J is TRBJ2-1; D call uncertain. CDR1 and CDR2 from the germline V gene are SGHDN and FVKESK. Trimming took off 0 bases at V and 8 bases at J, with 11 bases between the two ends. CDR3 length: 14 residues. The DNA for the CDR3 is TGTGCCAGCAGCCAAGAATCAATCGTCGATGAGCAGTTCTTC. It is translated as CASSQESIVDEQFF.

The chain carries TRBV6-2 or TRBV6-3 and TRBJ1-5, with TRBD1 as a possible D gene (5 bases). With 9 bases removed from V and 2 bases from J, the gap between germline ends came to 14 bases. Germline assignment: CDR1 MNHEY and CDR2 SVGEGT. CDR3 length: 14 residues. Written as DNA, the CDR3 is TGTGCCAGTCAGGAGGCGGGGGGCAATCAGCCCCAGCATTTT. Residues: CASQEAGGNQPQHF.

The V and J genes are TRBV6-1 and TRBJ2-7, with TRBD1 identical over 8 bases. CDR1 and CDR2 (germline): MNHNS, SASEGT. CDR3 length: 13 residues. Trimming at V came to 5 bases and at J to 5 bases, leaving 5 bases not matched to a gene. The CDR3 protein is CASSSRGLDEQYF. CDR3 DNA: TGTGCCAGCAGTAGCAGGGGGCTCGACGAGCAGTACTTC.

This clonotype was detected only a few times. J is TRBJ2-7 and V is TRBV2; the match to TRBD1 covers 8 bases. Germline values: CDR1 SNHLY, CDR2 FYNNEI. This CDR3 spans 11 amino acids. V lost 6 bases and J lost 9; bases outside the gene matches: 4. The DNA for the CDR3 is TGTGCCAGCAGGGACAGGGAGGTGCAGTACTTC. Protein sequence: CASRDREVQYF.

This clonotype is medium-sized (0.01 to 0.1%) by share. The CDR3 DNA sequence: TGTGCCAGCAGCTCCCCTAACTATGGCTACACCTTC. The encoded protein is CASSSPNYGYTF. V and J are TRBV7-2 and TRBJ1-2; D unresolved. CDR1 and CDR2 (germline): SGHTA, FQGNSA. V lost 4 bases and J lost 0, with 3 bases in between. The CDR3 loop spans 12 amino acids.

In regard to this clonotype: It is likely a read error, because the conserved phenylalanine at the end of the CDR3 is missing. V and J are TRBV7-2 and TRBJ2-7; no reliable D call. This CDR3 spans 12 amino acids. The germline V and J ends were trimmed by 4 bases and 5 bases, with 9 bases remaining between them. The germline gives CDR1 SGHTA, CDR2 FQGNSA. CDR3 in DNA: TGTGCCAGCAGCTCCCCGAAGGACGAGCAGTACCTC. Translation gives CASSSPKDEQYL.

This clonotype was observed at least ten times. The chain couples TRBV29-1 to TRBJ1-1; 11 nucleotides match TRBD1. Unmatched junction bases numbered 7, after V lost 8 bases and J lost 2 bases. CDR3 length: 14 residues. In germline, CDR1 is SQVTM, CDR2 ANQGSEA. CDR3 amino acids: CSLKDRGHNTEAFF. The CDR3 nucleotides are TGCAGCCTAAAGGACAGGGGGCATAACACTGAAGCTTTCTTT.

This clonotype was seen ten or more times. The gene calls are TRBV4-3 and TRBJ2-5; 12 bases are shared with TRBD2. This CDR3 has 17 amino acids. Trimming cost V 0 bases and J 4 bases; bases outside gene matches: 6. Germline CDR1 is LGHNA and CDR2 is YSLEER. DNA of the CDR3: TGCGCCAGCAGCCAAGATGAACTAGCGGGGGGTAGAGAGACCCAGTACTTC. Amino acids: CASSQDELAGGRETQYF.

A few counts support this clonotype. J is TRBJ1-2 and V is TRBV15; 7 nucleotides match TRBD1. CDR3 length equals 15 residues. Germline CDR1 reads LNHNV; CDR2 reads YYDKDF (reference sequence). V dropped 2 bases and J dropped 7; count of bases not matched to a gene: 10. The CDR3 loop reads CATSRPDRRSGGYTF. CDR3 in DNA: TGTGCCACCAGCAGACCGGACAGGCGGAGTGGTGGCTACACCTTC.

This clonotype occurred many times. This sequence joins TRBV7-9 and TRBJ2-1; TRBD1 matches at 10 bases. V trimming: 6 bases; J trimming: 2 bases; junction bases outside the gene matches: 7. The germline gives CDR1 SEHNR, CDR2 FQNEAQ (reference sequence). This CDR3 is built from 16 residues. The CDR3 sequence is CASRSRQGATYNEQFF. The CDR3 DNA sequence: TGTGCCAGCAGATCACGACAGGGGGCAACCTACAATGAGCAGTTCTTC.

The CDR3 loop is CASLGLAAYNEQFF. CDR3 sequence (DNA): TGTGCCAGCCTAGGACTAGCGGCCTACAATGAGCAGTTCTTC. The chain combines TRBV2 with TRBJ2-1; 10 positions match TRBD2. The junction had 3 bases not matched to a gene; V was cut back by 8 bases and J by 2 bases. The CDR3 length is 14 residues. Germline V gives CDR1 SNHLY, CDR2 FYNNEI.

This clonotype has a count of ten or more. The chain uses TRBV11-2 and TRBJ1-1; no clear D gene. The germline V gene has CDR1 SGHAT and CDR2 FQNNGV. This CDR3 is built from 15 residues. V lost 1 base, J lost 5 bases, and 14 bases lay in between. CDR3 DNA sequence: TGTGCCAGCAGCTTAGGGGCACTGGGAGGTACTGAAGCTTTCTTT. This translates into CASSLGALGGTEAFF.

At least ten counts were recorded for this clonotype. The V and J genes are TRBV7-6 and TRBJ2-1; D tentatively fits TRBD1 or TRBD2 (5 bases each). V shed 2 bases and J shed 5 bases, with 10 bases lying between them. The CDR3 is made up of 14 amino acids. In germline, CDR1 is SGHVS, CDR2 FNYEAQ. CDR3 sequence reads: CASSLSGTHNEQFF. The CDR3, as DNA: TGTGCCAGCAGCTTATCAGGGACCCACAATGAGCAGTTCTTC.

This clonotype showed up just a few times. The V and J genes are TRBV18 and TRBJ2-5; D may be TRBD1 (5 bases). The CDR3 length is 14 residues. Germline V gene data show CDR1 as KGHSH and CDR2 as LQKENI. Between the trimmed V and J ends, which lost 3 bases and 2 bases, there was a span of 10 bases. This CDR3 reads CASSPRQYQETQYF. Written as DNA, the CDR3 is TGTGCCAGCTCACCGAGACAGTATCAAGAGACCCAGTACTTC.

The sample holds many counts of this clonotype. The V gene is TRBV7-3, the J gene TRBJ1-2, with 8 bases that match TRBD1. Looked up from germline, CDR1 is SGHTA and CDR2 is FQGTGA. CDR3 length equals 13 residues. J was trimmed by 4 bases and V by 5 bases; bases with no gene match: 3. The CDR3 sequence: CASSPGQGYGYTF. The CDR3 DNA follows: TGTGCCAGCAGCCCCGGACAGGGCTATGGCTACACCTTC.

This clonotype came up many times. This chain uses TRBV6-2 or TRBV6-3 with TRBJ2-1; TRBD1 aligns across 7 bases. This CDR3 contains 16 residues. CDR1 and CDR2 from the germline V gene are MNHEY and SVGEGT. J was trimmed by 4 bases and V by 6 bases; bases with no gene match: 12. The CDR3 region is CASSPSFRGTYNEQFF. CDR3 coding DNA: TGTGCCAGCAGCCCGTCCTTCAGGGGGACATACAATGAGCAGTTCTTC.

The chain has TRBV5-6 and TRBJ1-2; D gene uncertain. This CDR3 has 15 residues. V lost 0 bases and J 4 bases, leaving 13 bases between the germline ends. Germline V gene data show CDR1 as SGHDT and CDR2 as YYEEEE. The CDR3 DNA follows: TGTGCCAGCAGCTTGGTATATGACACAGCCTATGGCTACACCTTC. Translated, it gives CASSLVYDTAYGYTF.

This clonotype was observed many times. The rearrangement uses TRBV6-2 or TRBV6-3 and TRBJ2-5, with D unclear. Trimming cost V 5 bases and J 2 bases, with 15 bases left between them. The CDR3 contains 15 residues. Germline-derived CDR1 and CDR2 are MNHEY and SVGEGT. The CDR3 sequence: CASSTILPRQETQYF. The CDR3 bases are TGTGCCAGCAGTACAATACTGCCCAGACAAGAGACCCAGTACTTC.

Only one count was recorded for this clonotype. The chain joins TRBV2 to TRBJ1-1; maybe TRBD1 (5 bases). Germline CDR1 reads SNHLY; CDR2 reads FYNNEI. Trimming took off 0 bases at V and 10 bases at J, with 12 bases between the two ends. The CDR3 covers 13 residues. The CDR3 sequence is CASSEAGVLAAFF. The CDR3 nucleotides read TGTGCCAGCAGTGAAGCGGGGGTCCTTGCAGCTTTCTTT.